The sequence of this T cell receptor (beta chain) was determined in a study of neurological immune-mediated disorders. The study, taken as a whole, reports: Neither clinical nor MRI features were associated with the multiple sclerosis repertoire cluster.

TCRdb analysed the 5' RACE reads with MiXCR anew, one entry per CDR3 protein. The data hold fewer than 35,000 distinct CDR3 sequences, with about 3.1% observed a single time. This clonotype was seen many times. Its antigen is unknown. The germline CDR1 and CDR2 sequences are SGHDT and YYEEEE. Trimming cost V 0 bases and J 3 bases, with 6 bases left between them. The CDR3 consists of 13 residues. This chain connects TRBV5-6 to TRBJ1-1; D remains unclear. The TCR originated in a woman between 25 and 40 years old with multiple sclerosis. Sequenced: PBMCs. CDR3 in amino acids: CASSLGFDTEAFF. The CDR3, as DNA: TGTGCCAGCAGCTTGGGGTTCGACACTGAAGCTTTCTTT.